The present TCR beta chain was sequenced within a study of T cell repertoires in cytomegalovirus infection. For the study at large: Public TCR beta signatures were indicative of both CMV infection and a matching HLA type. Study results and caveats: Predominance within the ex vivo response was attributable to HLA-C-restricted CMV-specific TCR beta clonotypes.

This CDR3 is 16 amino acids long. The J segment lost 7 bases and the V segment lost 7 bases, leaving 10 bases of the junction unmatched. Germline V CDR1 and CDR2: MNHNY, SVGAGI (reference sequence). With respect to this clonotype: Its antigen is not identified.

Each CDR3 protein is one row after TCRdb ran MiXCR on the reads. Among about 310,000 distinct CDR3 sequences, roughly a sixth were seen once, and the ten largest hold about 11%. V is TRBV6-6 and J is TRBJ1-6, with 10 bases identical to TRBD1. The sample taken for sequencing was PBMCs. This TCR came from a human donor in good health (CMV status not recorded). Some clones in this sample may be carry-over from other donors' samples. CDR3 sequence reads: CASTQLSGQGNSPLHF. The CDR3 coding sequence is TGTGCCAGCACCCAATTATCGGGACAGGGGAATTCACCCCTCCACTTT.